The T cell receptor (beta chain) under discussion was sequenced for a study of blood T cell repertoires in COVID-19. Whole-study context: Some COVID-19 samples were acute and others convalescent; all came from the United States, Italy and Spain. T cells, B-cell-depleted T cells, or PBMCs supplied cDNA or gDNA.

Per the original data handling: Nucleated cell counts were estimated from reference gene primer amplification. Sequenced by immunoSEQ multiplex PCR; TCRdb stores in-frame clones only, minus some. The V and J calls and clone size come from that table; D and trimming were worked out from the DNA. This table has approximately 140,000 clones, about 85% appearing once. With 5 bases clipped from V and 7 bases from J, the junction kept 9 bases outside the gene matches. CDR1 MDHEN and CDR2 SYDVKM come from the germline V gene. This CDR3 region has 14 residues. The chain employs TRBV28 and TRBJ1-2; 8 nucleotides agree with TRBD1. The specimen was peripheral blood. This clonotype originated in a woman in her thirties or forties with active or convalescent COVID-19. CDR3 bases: TGTGCCAGCAGTACCCACAGGGGGATCGTTGGCTACACCTTC. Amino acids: CASSTHRGIVGYTF.